This T cell receptor beta chain was captured by sequencing in a study of beta chain features in type 1 diabetes (dated by TCRdb to 2016 to 2018). As for the study more broadly: No differences in mean age, gender distribution, total cell number or subset yield were found between patients and healthy donors. In the study, TCRB repertoires of sorted circulating CD4+ T cell subsets from recently diagnosed type 1 diabetes patients were compared with those of matched healthy donors. Naive and central memory subsets were obtained from all 28 donors, but regulatory and stem cell-like memory subsets were isolated from only 8 patients and 8 healthy donors. Across all samples, 107,917,701 sorted cells were examined, and cell number per subset correlated strongly with RNA yield. Paper-wide results and their limitations: Naive, central memory and regulatory TCRB repertoires appeared to be more similar among patients than among healthy donors. Because small numbers of individuals were included in the HLA sub-analyses, any influence of HLA type on TCRB rearrangement was left unresolved. Shorter templates might have been favored by PCR, but patient and control samples were amplified and corrected together, so both groups would have been affected equally by any skew. Patients with type 1 diabetes made fewer insertions and deleted more nucleotides at VDJ recombination sites, implying thymic rearrangement abnormalities. A moderate but significant shortening of TCRB CDR3 length was observed in type 1 diabetes patients in all four CD4+ subsets. Because cDNA was sequenced instead of genomic DNA, activated cells with high expression could be over-represented, although the groups did not differ in activation or CD3 levels.

From the cysteine through the phenylalanine, the CDR3 covers 14 amino acids. CDR3 DNA is the only sequence kept; it has 42 bases, read in frame from the first base. Per the germline V gene, SGHDN is the CDR1 and FVKESK is the CDR2. V loses 2 bases, J loses 2 bases, and the germline ends lie 10 bases apart. All of the isolated RNA was reverse transcribed with the High Capacity cDNA Reverse Transcription Kit, so expressed TCRB transcripts were sequenced. Deep immunoSEQ sequencing was performed on naive, central memory and regulatory T cell samples, with an average of around 3.5 million total reads per sample. Sorted cells were lysed in RLT buffer, and RNA was extracted using DNase-treated RNeasy Micro or Mini kits according to cell number. Each cell subset was processed separately to prevent cross-contamination, with patient and healthy donor samples processed together. The immunoSEQ multiplex PCR was used to amplify TCRB sequences from cDNA, generating 87-bp fragments that spanned the CDR3 region. Amplicons were sequenced on the Illumina HiSeq platform. In the original analysis: Synthetic template baselines were used to correct PCR bias computationally, reads within Hamming distance 2 were collapsed, and singletons that could not be merged were discarded. By aligning reads against IMGT, V, D and J genes, CDR3 length, and insertions or deletions at six rearrangement sites were assigned. Within each subset, clonotype counts were normalized to sorted cell number, and only after that were true diversity and Gini coefficients computed with the tcR R package. Repertoire sharing was quantified using the overlap coefficient calculated on TCRB nucleotide sequences. Entries here come from immuneACCESS through TCRdb and include only in-frame sequences with V and J called. Some clones fail to appear in such tables; in the studies checked, an unresolved V gene covers under half of the shortfall, and the cause of the remainder is unknown. The V and J calls and clone size are taken from that table; D and trimming were inferred from the DNA. This sample gives about 220,000 clones in total; under 13% of them show up just once. The ten largest make up 1% to 1.5% of the sample.

This clone was seen many times. Its antigen remains unidentified. Within one base of it there is no much larger clone, and no base qualities were kept. Other nucleotide sequences in the sample specify the same CDR3. From each donor, a single peripheral blood sample of around 0.12 L on average was drawn into heparinised tubes. Naive, central memory, regulatory and stem cell-like memory CD4+ T cells were sorted on a BD FACSAria II using a panel including CD45RO, CCR7, CD25, CD127, CD95 and CD27. A purity above 98% was achieved for all sorted populations. Right away, PBMCs were isolated by Lymphoprep density gradient centrifugation and were stained directly, with no culture step. So that batch effects would be minimized, each experiment stained and sorted samples in pairs, pairing one healthy donor with one patient.

The TCR comes from a man aged 18 to 29 in good health. The rearrangement combines TRBV14 with TRBJ2-7; a weak D assignment points to TRBD1 (5 bases agree). The sequenced material came from central memory CD4+ T cells from blood. CDR3 protein: CASSQTGRTYEQYF. The DNA is as follows: TGTGCCAGCAGCCAAACAGGTCGAACCTACGAGCAGTACTTC.